These 32 T cell receptor beta chains came from one sample sequenced in a study of T cell responses to AZD1222 COVID-19 vaccine. TCRdb's copy holds only in-frame clones and misses some; the assay was immunoSEQ multiplex PCR. Of 82,000 or so clones listed, 90% to 95% are singletons. The sequencing used peripheral blood, collected on day 0 of AZD1222 vaccination. The source of these receptors is an adult in good health.

The chain carries TRBV18 and TRBJ2-2, with D perhaps given as TRBD1 or TRBD2 (6 bases each). Germline V gives CDR1 KGHSH, CDR2 LQKENI. The CDR3 contains 13 residues. V was pared by 3 bases and J by 10 bases, with 12 bases between. The CDR3 is CASSPQEGQELFF. As DNA, the CDR3 is TGTGCCAGCTCACCGCAGGAGGGACAGGAGCTGTTTTTT.

V gene TRBV7-2 combines with J gene TRBJ2-3; TRBD2 agrees at 13 bases. The CDR3 is 17 residues long. CDR1 and CDR2 from the germline V gene are SGHTA and FQGNSA. The ends lost 4 bases at V and 2 bases at J; junction bases unmatched: 6. The chain's CDR3 is CASSSWTSGGFTDTQYF. The CDR3 DNA sequence: TGTGCCAGCAGCTCGTGGACTAGCGGGGGATTCACAGATACGCAGTATTTT.

The chain recombines TRBV10-3 with TRBJ2-2, with 7 nucleotides matching TRBD1. The CDR3 runs to 11 residues. With 11 bases clipped from V and 6 bases from J, the junction kept 3 bases outside the gene matches. The germline CDR1 and CDR2 sequences are ENHRY and SYGVKD. The CDR3 DNA is TGTGCCGCTACAGGGGCCGGGGAGCTGTTTTTT. Translation: CAATGAGELFF.

A single count supports this clone. The chain joins TRBV5-6 to TRBJ1-5; possible D gene TRBD1, 5 bases. CDR1 is SGHDT, CDR2 YYEEEE, per germline. V lost 0 bases, J lost 6 bases, and 19 bases lay in between. The CDR3 is made up of 17 amino acids. The CDR3 nucleotides read TGTGCCAGCAGCTTGGCGGGCGGGGCGGTTGGTGGTCAGCCCCAGCATTTT. Protein product: CASSLAGGAVGGQPQHF. Full variable domain (outside the CDR3, taken from reference TRBV5-6 and TRBJ1-5): DAGVTQSPTHLIKTRGQQVTLRCSPKSGHDTVSWYQQALGQGPQFIFQYYEEEERQRGNFPDRFSGHQFPNYSSELNVNALLLGDSALYLCASSLAGGAVGGQPQHFGDGTRLSIL.

The rearrangement links TRBV11-2 to TRBJ2-4, with a tentative D call TRBD2 (6 bases). V lost 5 bases, J lost 4 bases, and 18 bases lay in between. CDR1 and CDR2 (germline): SGHAT, FQNNGV. The CDR3 has 16 amino acids. The CDR3 loop is CASSAAGPGGKNIQYF. In DNA form, the CDR3 reads TGTGCCAGCAGCGCGGCGGGGCCGGGTGGAAAAAACATTCAGTACTTC.

The CDR3 region is CASSPGTEMNTEAFF. The CDR3 DNA follows: TGTGCCAGCAGCCCTGGGACGGAGATGAACACTGAAGCTTTCTTT. The chain links TRBV11-2 to TRBJ1-1; tentatively, D is TRBD1 (5 bases). Germline CDR1 reads SGHAT; CDR2 reads FQNNGV. The CDR3 runs to 15 residues. The V end was cut by 5 bases, the J end by 0 bases, with 13 bases between.

V is TRBV6-4 and J is TRBJ2-3; the D gene is possibly TRBD1 (6 bases). V was shortened by 5 bases and J by 0 bases, with 12 bases between the two germline ends. CDR1 MRHNA and CDR2 SNTAGT come from the germline V gene. The CDR3 spans 15 residues. DNA for the CDR3: TGTGCCAGCAGTCCAGGGGTAGGGAGCACAGATACGCAGTATTTT. Protein sequence: CASSPGVGSTDTQYF.

The rearrangement uses TRBV27 and TRBJ2-1; 8 bases align to TRBD1. The trim removed 2 bases at V and 8 bases at J, leaving 11 bases unmatched. Per germline, CDR1 MNHEY and CDR2 SMNVEV (reference sequence). This CDR3 has 16 residues. CDR3 protein: CASSLIPQGADDEQFF. As DNA, the CDR3 is TGTGCCAGCAGTTTAATCCCGCAGGGGGCGGATGATGAGCAGTTCTTC.

The chain is built from TRBV6-2 or TRBV6-3 and TRBJ2-5; 8 nucleotides agree with TRBD2. The CDR3 runs to 17 residues. The V gene end was trimmed by 0 bases and the J gene end by 4 bases; junction bases not matched to a gene: 10. Germline V gene sequence: CDR1 MNHEY, CDR2 SVGEGT. For the CDR3, the DNA is TGTGCCAGCAGTTACTCGACCCCCGGGGGGGCCGCAGAGACCCAGTACTTC. Translation: CASSYSTPGGAAETQYF.

The rearrangement joins TRBV25-1 to TRBJ2-3; D is unresolved. The CDR3 has 15 residues. CDR1 and CDR2 from the germline V gene are MGHDK and SYGVNS. Trimming pared 10 bases from V and 4 bases from J, leaving 21 bases between. CDR3 sequence reads: CATLRLLPFADTQYF. The CDR3 DNA reads as TGTGCCACCCTGCGACTGCTCCCTTTCGCAGATACGCAGTATTTT.

This chain's CDR3 is CASSQLSSGEELFF. As DNA, the CDR3 is TGTGCCAGCAGCCAACTCTCTAGCGGGGAGGAGCTGTTTTTT. The J gene is TRBJ2-2, the V gene TRBV5-5; 9 bases are shared with TRBD2. Germline CDR1 reads SGHKS; CDR2 reads YYEKEE (reference sequence). This CDR3 has 14 residues. The J segment lost 10 bases and the V segment lost 4 bases, leaving 8 bases of the junction unmatched.

This rearrangement joins TRBV19 to TRBJ1-2; the D gene is possibly TRBD1 (5 bases). The CDR3 runs to 16 residues. Germline V gene lookup returns CDR1 LNHDA and CDR2 SQIVND (reference sequence). V lost 5 bases, J lost 4 bases, and 20 bases lay in between. DNA for the CDR3: TGTGCCAGTAGTGTCGGGGCTTCCTATGGCGGCTATGGCTACACCTTC. It specifies CASSVGASYGGYGYTF.

The rearrangement links TRBV24-1 to TRBJ1-2; TRBD1 aligns across 11 bases. The V gene end was trimmed by 2 bases and the J gene end by 7 bases; junction bases not matched to a gene: 11. Looked up from germline, CDR1 is KGHDR and CDR2 is SFDVKD. This CDR3 spans 17 amino acids. The CDR3 nucleotides read TGTGCCACCAGTGATTCTCGGACAGGGGGCGAAGCTGGTGGCTACACCTTC. It specifies CATSDSRTGGEAGGYTF.

V is TRBV9 and J is TRBJ2-3, with 7 nucleotides matching TRBD2. There are 17 residues in the CDR3. Unmatched junction bases numbered 11, after V lost 4 bases and J lost 0 bases. The germline CDR1 and CDR2 sequences are SGDLS and YYNGEE. CDR3 region: CASSPRGGESSTDTQYF. Written as DNA, the CDR3 is TGTGCCAGCAGCCCCCGCGGGGGAGAATCTAGCACAGATACGCAGTATTTT. The variable domain in full, completed from reference TRBV9 and TRBJ2-3, reads DSGVTQTPKHLITATGQRVTLRCSPRSGDLSVYWYQQSLDQGLQFLIQYYNGEERAKGNILERFSAQQFPDLHSELNLSSLELGDSALYFCASSPRGGESSTDTQYFGPGTRLTVL.

The V and J genes are TRBV6-2 or TRBV6-3 and TRBJ2-4; the match to TRBD2 covers 10 bases. Losses at the gene ends were 2 bases for V and 0 bases for J; bases not matched to a gene: 10. CDR1 and CDR2 (germline): MNHEY, SVGEGT. The CDR3 length is 19 residues. CDR3 nucleotide sequence: TGTGCCAGCAGTTACCCCATAGCGGGGGGCCAAATAGCCAAAAACATTCAGTACTTC. Residues: CASSYPIAGGQIAKNIQYF.

The chain uses TRBV18 and TRBJ1-6; TRBD1 aligns across 8 bases. This CDR3 has 14 amino acids. V shed 4 bases and J 8 bases; nucleotides not matched to a gene: 4. Per the germline V gene, CDR1 is KGHSH and CDR2 is LQKENI. The CDR3 bases are TGTGCCAGCTCACAGAAGACAGGGGATTCACCCCTCCACTTT. Protein product: CASSQKTGDSPLHF.

The J gene is TRBJ2-7, the V gene TRBV3-1 (or the pseudogene TRBV3-2), with a weak D call TRBD1 (5 bases). Deletions cut 4 bases from V and 0 bases from J, with 7 bases between. This CDR3 is built from 13 residues. Germline V CDR1 and CDR2: LGHDT, YNNKEL (reference sequence). CDR3 sequence (DNA): TGTGCCAGCAGCCGGCAGGGCTCCTACGAGCAGTACTTC. Translation gives CASSRQGSYEQYF.

V usage is TRBV27 and J usage is TRBJ1-4; 9 positions match TRBD1. CDR1 is MNHEY and CDR2 is SMNVEV in the germline V gene (reference sequence). With 6 bases clipped from V and 6 bases from J, the junction kept 5 bases outside the gene matches. This CDR3 has 14 residues. CDR3 in DNA: TGTGCCAGCAGAGGGGGGACAGGGCATGAAAAACTGTTTTTT. Protein: CASRGGTGHEKLFF.

The chain recombines TRBV18 with TRBJ1-1, with 8 bases matching TRBD1. CDR1 is KGHSH, CDR2 LQKENI, per germline. The junction had 0 bases not matched to a gene; V was cut back by 3 bases and J by 3 bases. The CDR3 contains 13 residues. The CDR3 is CASSPTGDTEAFF. CDR3 nucleotides: TGTGCCAGCTCACCGACAGGGGACACTGAAGCTTTCTTT. The full variable domain, in which reference TRBV18 and TRBJ1-1 provide the parts outside the CDR3, is NAGVMQNPRHLVRRRGQEARLRCSPMKGHSHVYWYRQLPEEGLKFMVYLQKENIIDESGMPKERFSAEFPKEGPSILRIQQVVRGDSAAYFCASSPTGDTEAFFGQGTRLTVV.

The chain carries TRBV19 and TRBJ1-1; 8 positions agree with TRBD1. Germline V CDR1 and CDR2: LNHDA, SQIVND (reference sequence). CDR3 length: 20 residues. The ends lost 4 bases at V and 6 bases at J; junction bases unmatched: 25. The CDR3: CASSKSPPQGVVKADPEAFF. In DNA form, the CDR3 reads TGTGCCAGTAGTAAGTCCCCCCCACAGGGGGTGGTGAAAGCGGACCCTGAAGCTTTCTTT.

V is TRBV9 and J is TRBJ1-2; the match to TRBD1 covers 8 bases. The V gene end was trimmed by 1 base and the J gene end by 8 bases; junction bases not matched to a gene: 1. CDR1 is SGDLS, CDR2 YYNGEE, per germline. This CDR3 is built from 12 residues. In DNA, the CDR3 is TGTGCCAGCAGCGTATCAGGGGGCGGCTACACCTTC. Translated, it gives CASSVSGGGYTF.

V usage is TRBV7-9 and J usage is TRBJ2-2; D is unresolved. CDR1 and CDR2 from the germline V gene are SEHNR and FQNEAQ (reference sequence). This CDR3 has 11 residues. V dropped 2 bases and J dropped 6 bases, with 1 base sitting between them. The CDR3 coding sequence is TGTGCCAGCAGCTTATCCGGGGAGCTGTTTTTT. It translates to CASSLSGELFF.

A note on this clone: One end of the junction does not line up with germline, which may come from a read error. The V call is TRBV20-1, the J call TRBJ1-2; 10 bases are shared with TRBD1. The CDR3 consists of 14 residues. Looked up from germline, CDR1 is DFQATT and CDR2 is SNEGSKA (reference sequence). The CDR3 coding sequence is TGCAGTGCTAGTCTCCGGGACAGGGGAGCTCAAACGGCCTTC. Its translation: CSASLRDRGAQTAF.

The gene calls are TRBV21-1 and TRBJ2-5; the DNA was not used to check the table's D call, TRBD2. TRBV21-1 is reported as a pseudogene. This CDR3 is 19 amino acids long. CDR3 coding DNA: TGTGCCAGCAGGCAACGGGTCCGTCCGACCTGGGAGTTACAAGAGACCCAGTACTTC. This translates into CASRQRVRPTWELQETQYF.

The V gene is TRBV19, the J gene TRBJ2-7; D is possibly TRBD1 (5 bases). The CDR3 extends over 17 amino acids. Trimming left V 3 bases short and J 2 bases short, with 20 bases between. Germline CDR1 reads LNHDA; CDR2 reads SQIVND (reference sequence). CDR3 DNA: TGTGCCAGTAGTATTAGGGGTGACGCCATAAAACCCTACGAGCAGTACTTC. Residues: CASSIRGDAIKPYEQYF.

The chain employs TRBV5-4 and TRBJ1-6, with 8 positions matching TRBD1. The J segment lost 0 bases and the V segment lost 2 bases, leaving 7 bases of the junction unmatched. Germline CDR1 is SGHNT and CDR2 is YYREEE (reference sequence). This CDR3 comprises 18 residues. CDR3 residues: CASSFGDRPSSYNSPLHF. The CDR3 nucleotides read TGTGCCAGCAGCTTTGGGGACAGGCCTTCCTCCTATAATTCACCCCTCCACTTT.

This sequence joins TRBV18 and TRBJ2-7, with D uncertain. V dropped 1 base and J dropped 5 bases, with 15 bases sitting between them. Germline V lookup: CDR1 KGHSH, CDR2 LQKENI. The CDR3 runs 15 residues. CDR3 bases: TGTGCCAGCTCACCACGTAGCCAGGTGGTCAACGAGCAGTACTTC. Its translation is CASSPRSQVVNEQYF.

This chain connects TRBV19 to TRBJ2-5, with TRBD2 as a possible D gene (6 bases). This CDR3 is 13 amino acids long. V was trimmed by 7 bases and J by 1 base, leaving 10 bases between them. Germline loops: CDR1 LNHDA, CDR2 SQIVND (reference sequence). The CDR3, as DNA: TGTGCCAGTACTCCAGCGGGCCAAGAGACCCAGTACTTC. Translation gives CASTPAGQETQYF.

The rearrangement uses TRBV5-8 and TRBJ2-5; 9 nucleotides align to TRBD2. Trimming at V came to 0 bases and at J to 2 bases, leaving 2 bases not matched to a gene. This CDR3 spans 15 amino acids. Germline-derived CDR1 and CDR2 are SGHTS and YDEGEE. The CDR3 nucleotides are TGTGCCAGCAGCTTGGGAACTAGCGGGCAAGAGACCCAGTACTTC. This encodes CASSLGTSGQETQYF. Filled out from reference TRBV5-8 and TRBJ2-5, the complete variable domain reads EAGVTQSPTHLIKTRGQQATLRCSPISGHTSVYWYQQALGLGLQFLLWYDEGEERNRGNFPPRFSGRQFPNYSSELNVNALELEDSALYLCASSLGTSGQETQYFGPGTRLLVL.

The chain combines TRBV9 with TRBJ1-4, with 7 bases identical to TRBD1. V shed 3 bases, J shed 5 bases, and the junction held 4 bases outside the gene matches. Germline assignment: CDR1 SGDLS and CDR2 YYNGEE. This CDR3 has 14 residues. DNA of the CDR3: TGTGCCAGCAGCGGACAGGGCGGGAATGAAAAACTGTTTTTT. Translating gives CASSGQGGNEKLFF.

This clone has only a few counts. The chain uses TRBV12-3 or TRBV12-4 and TRBJ1-4, with D maybe TRBD1 (5 bases). The length of the CDR3 is 12 residues. Trimming took 4 bases from V and 10 from J, leaving 10 bases between them. The CDR3 sequence: CASSSRGGKLFF. The CDR3 bases are TGTGCCAGCAGTTCTAGGGGAGGAAAACTGTTTTTT.

The V gene is TRBV2, the J gene TRBJ1-2; possibly TRBD1 for D (6 bases). CDR3 length: 12 residues. Germline lookup yields CDR1 SNHLY and CDR2 FYNNEI. The germline V and J ends were trimmed by 6 bases and 7 bases, with 12 bases remaining between them. Written as DNA, the CDR3 is TGTGCCAGCAGGGACACAGGGCTTGGCTACACCTTC. Translated, it gives CASRDTGLGYTF. Supplemented by reference TRBV2 and TRBJ1-2, the full variable domain reads EPEVTQTPSHQVTQMGQEVILRCVPISNHLYFYWYRQILGQKVEFLVSFYNNEISEKSEIFDDQFSVERPDGSNFTLKIRSTKLEDSAMYFCASRDTGLGYTFGSGTRLTVV.